This TCR beta chain was profiled in a study of T-cell reconstitution after alpha-beta-depleted transplantation in children. TCRbeta library preparation incorporated unique molecular identifiers. Via MiXCR, TCRdb re-called the PCR reads, giving one row per CDR3 protein. In the table there are some 300,000 distinct CDR3 sequences, around a tenth of which are singletons. The CDR3 spans 16 residues. V was clipped by 5 bases and J by 7 bases; unmatched bases: 12. The germline V gene encodes CDR1 LNHDA and CDR2 SQIVND (reference sequence). This clonotype has a count of ten or more. Its specificity is not known. Study outcomes and limitations: Reports say that about two months after transplant, the alpha-beta T cells came out of several hundred graft clones that had expanded.

This sequence joins TRBV19 and TRBJ1-5; 9 nucleotides agree with TRBD1. Specimen: PBMCs, collected before TCRalphabeta/CD19-depleted stem cell transplant. This TCR came from a boy younger than two with acute myeloid leukemia, due to receive a stem cell transplant. Here the CDR3 DNA reads TGTGCCAGTAGTTTCACCGGGACAGGGAAAAAGCAGCCCCAGCATTTT. Protein: CASSFTGTGKKQPQHF.